These 25 T cell receptor beta chains originate from one sample sequenced in a study of blood T cell repertoires in COVID-19. TCRdb's copy holds only in-frame clones and misses some; the assay was immunoSEQ multiplex PCR. This table holds some 270,000 clones, over 75% found once. Sequencing was carried out using PBMCs or T cells enriched from blood (not recorded which). The origin of the receptors is a woman aged 50 to 60 with acute COVID-19.

A few counts support this clone. This chain joins TRBV12-3 or TRBV12-4 and TRBJ1-2, with 8 bases lining up with TRBD1. The V segment lost 5 bases and the J segment 8 bases; nucleotides outside the gene matches: 7. This CDR3 region has 13 residues. CDR3 in amino acids: CASSTDRGGGYTF. The CDR3 DNA follows: TGTGCCAGCAGTACAGACAGGGGAGGCGGCTACACCTTC.

V usage is TRBV2 and J usage is TRBJ2-1; no definite D call. V lost 7 bases, J lost 4 bases, and 11 bases lay in between. The V gene's germline CDR1 is SNHLY and CDR2 FYNNEI. The CDR3 spans 13 residues. The CDR3 is CASTEVQYNEQFF. CDR3 in DNA: TGTGCCAGCACCGAGGTGCAGTACAATGAGCAGTTCTTC.

Note on this clone: Mismatch with germline at one junction end may stem from a read error. The rearrangement joins TRBV7-7 to TRBJ2-7; TRBD1 matches at 8 bases. This CDR3 spans 12 amino acids. The germline CDR1 and CDR2 sequences are SSHAT and FNYEAQ (reference sequence). DNA for the CDR3: TGTGCTAGCAGCGCAACAGGGGGCGAGCAGTACTTC. Translating it yields CASSATGGEQYF.

The rearrangement joins TRBV28 to TRBJ1-2; D gene ambiguous. CDR1 is MDHEN and CDR2 is SYDVKM in the germline V gene. The CDR3 covers 14 residues. Trimming cost V 11 bases and J 0 bases, with 16 bases left between them. In DNA form, the CDR3 reads TGTGCCGCCTCCCTCCTCACAGCTAACTATGGCTACACCTTC. This sequence encodes CAASLLTANYGYTF.

The chain employs TRBV5-1 and TRBJ2-3; D not resolved. Germline V CDR1 and CDR2: SGHRS, YFSETQ. This CDR3 has 16 residues. V lost 0 bases to trimming and J lost 1 base, with 12 bases between them. The CDR3 DNA reads TGCGCCAGCAGCTTGGGTAGCCACACTGGCACAGATACGCAGTATTTT. Translation: CASSLGSHTGTDTQYF.

This clone was picked up a small number of times. The chain has TRBV6-5 and TRBJ2-2; 9 bases map to TRBD1. V shed 3 bases, J shed 4 bases, and the junction held 6 bases outside the gene matches. Germline V CDR1 and CDR2: MNHEY, SVGAGI. The CDR3 totals 16 residues. The CDR3 bases are TGTGCCAGCAGTTATCACAGGGGGCTAATCACCGGGGAGCTGTTTTTT. It is translated as CASSYHRGLITGELFF.

This chain joins TRBV19 and TRBJ2-1; D remains unclear. CDR3 length equals 14 residues. Trimming removed 7 bases from V and 4 bases from J, with 14 bases in between. The germline gives CDR1 LNHDA, CDR2 SQIVND (reference sequence). The CDR3 DNA reads TGTGCCAGTACCGTAGCATCCAGTTACAATGAGCAGTTCTTC. Translation gives CASTVASSYNEQFF.

The DNA of the CDR3 is TGTGCCAGCAGCGTAATAGGACAGTCTTCGGATACGCAGTATTTT. The encoded protein is CASSVIGQSSDTQYF. This chain uses TRBV9 with TRBJ2-3, with a weak D call TRBD1 (6 bases). CDR3 length: 15 residues. Germline loops: CDR1 SGDLS, CDR2 YYNGEE. V was trimmed by 1 base and J by 6 bases, leaving 15 bases between them.

This sequence joins TRBV3-1 (or the pseudogene TRBV3-2) and TRBJ1-1, with a possible D match to TRBD1 (5 bases). V was clipped by 0 bases and J by 8 bases, with 10 bases between them. The length of the CDR3 is 13 residues. In germline, CDR1 is LGHDT, CDR2 YNNKEL (reference sequence). This CDR3 reads CASSQDHGGEAFF. The CDR3 region has the DNA TGTGCCAGCAGCCAAGATCACGGGGGGGAAGCTTTCTTT.

In DNA form, the CDR3 reads TGCAGCGTTGTATTCGGGGTGGTACGAGATGAGCAGTTCTTC. Translated: CSVVFGVVRDEQFF. This chain uses TRBV29-1 with TRBJ2-1, with D possibly being TRBD2 (5 bases). The CDR3 covers 14 residues. The germline CDR1 and CDR2 sequences are SQVTM and ANQGSEA. Trimming took 4 bases from V and 8 from J, leaving 18 bases between them.

The chain has TRBV14 and TRBJ2-1; 8 bases are a match to TRBD2. V was clipped by 3 bases and J by 10 bases; unmatched bases: 5. The CDR3 runs to 13 residues. Germline lookup yields CDR1 SGHDN and CDR2 FVKESK. CDR3 DNA: TGTGCCAGCAGCCACCTGGAGCGGGGGGAGCAGTTCTTC. Its translation is CASSHLERGEQFF.

The chain combines TRBV27 with TRBJ2-3; D might be TRBD1 (5 bases). Germline V gene data show CDR1 as MNHEY and CDR2 as SMNVEV (reference sequence). This CDR3 has 15 amino acids. V dropped 6 bases and J dropped 0 bases, with 13 bases sitting between them. The DNA of the CDR3 is TGTGCCAGCAGCCCAAGGGGCTACAGCACAGATACGCAGTATTTT. Its translation: CASSPRGYSTDTQYF.

The gene calls are TRBV11-2 and TRBJ1-1; D is uncertain. Per germline, CDR1 SGHAT and CDR2 FQNNGV. CDR3 size: 16 residues. With 2 bases removed from V and 1 base from J, the gap between germline ends came to 14 bases. The CDR3 loop is CASSLSFLRGNTEAFF. The CDR3 nucleotides read TGTGCCAGCAGCTTATCTTTCTTGCGTGGGAACACTGAAGCTTTCTTT. The complete variable domain, with remaining parts taken from reference TRBV11-2 and TRBJ1-1, reads EAGVAQSPRYKIIEKRQSVAFWCNPISGHATLYWYQQILGQGPKLLIQFQNNGVVDDSQLPKDRFSAERLKGVDSTLKIQPAKLEDSAVYLCASSLSFLRGNTEAFFGQGTRLTVV.

This chain uses TRBV7-9 with TRBJ1-1, with 8 bases that match TRBD1. The V segment lost 0 bases and the J segment 5 bases; nucleotides outside the gene matches: 2. The CDR3 spans 14 residues. Looked up from germline, CDR1 is SEHNR and CDR2 is FQNEAQ (reference sequence). The CDR3 bases are TGTGCCAGCAGCTTAGCCCAGGGGGCGACTGAAGCTTTCTTT. It encodes CASSLAQGATEAFF. The whole variable domain, remainder taken from reference TRBV7-9 and TRBJ1-1, is DTGVSQNPRHKITKRGQNVTFRCDPISEHNRLYWYRQTLGQGPEFLTYFQNEAQLEKSRLLSDRFSAERPKGSFSTLEIQRTEQGDSAMYLCASSLAQGATEAFFGQGTRLTVV.

V gene TRBV6-5 combines with J gene TRBJ1-1; tentative D call: TRBD1 (5 bases). The germline gives CDR1 MNHEY, CDR2 SVGAGI. Between the trimmed V and J ends, which lost 7 bases and 13 bases, there was a span of 16 bases. There are 11 residues in the CDR3. The CDR3 nucleotides read TGTGCCAGCACCGAACCGATTCAGGGTTTCTTT. Protein sequence: CASTEPIQGFF.

The rearrangement joins TRBV6-1 to TRBJ1-5; 7 bases agree with TRBD1. CDR1 and CDR2 (germline): MNHNS, SASEGT. This CDR3 region has 16 residues. V dropped 1 base and J dropped 5; count of bases not matched to a gene: 8. CDR3 amino acids: CASSEGVGGGDQPQHF. DNA for the CDR3: TGTGCCAGCAGTGAAGGGGTCGGAGGGGGCGATCAGCCCCAGCATTTT.

V is TRBV7-9 and J is TRBJ1-2; D remains ambiguous. V was pared by 5 bases and J by 4 bases, with 14 bases between. The CDR3 is 14 amino acids. Germline CDR1 SEHNR, CDR2 FQNEAQ (reference sequence). The CDR3 DNA follows: TGTGCCAGCAGCCGGAGGGAGGGTAGCTATGGCTACACCTTC. Residues: CASSRREGSYGYTF.

The chain combines TRBV3-1 (or the pseudogene TRBV3-2) with TRBJ2-2; D ambiguous. CDR1 is LGHDT, CDR2 YNNKEL, per germline (reference sequence). V lost 6 bases and J lost 1, with 6 bases in between. The CDR3 extends over 13 amino acids. This CDR3 is CASRNRNTGELFF. CDR3 coding DNA: TGTGCCAGCAGAAACAGGAACACCGGGGAGCTGTTTTTT.

The chain uses TRBV25-1 and TRBJ1-5, with D hard to call. The CDR3 length is 16 residues. CDR1 MGHDK and CDR2 SYGVNS come from the germline V gene. Trimming shortened V by 10 bases and J by 5 bases, and 24 bases separated the two germline ends. The chain's CDR3 is CATTHPRPQADQPQHF. The CDR3 DNA follows: TGTGCCACCACGCATCCCCGGCCCCAGGCCGATCAGCCCCAGCATTTT.

V and J are TRBV14 and TRBJ2-3; D is perhaps TRBD1 (5 bases). CDR3 length equals 16 residues. The ends were cut back, 0 bases at V and 2 bases at J, with 12 bases in the middle. CDR1 and CDR2 from the germline V gene are SGHDN and FVKESK. CDR3 bases: TGTGCCAGCAGCCAAGATTTGGTCAGGGTCACAGATACGCAGTATTTT. Its protein product is CASSQDLVRVTDTQYF.

The V gene is TRBV7-9, the J gene TRBJ1-2; TRBD1 aligns across 8 bases. After removal of 3 bases from V and 4 bases from J, the junction contained 4 bases not matched to a gene. Germline CDR1 is SEHNR and CDR2 is FQNEAQ (reference sequence). The CDR3 is made up of 14 amino acids. The CDR3 sequence is CASSLGTGIYGYTF. In DNA form, the CDR3 reads TGTGCCAGCAGCTTGGGGACAGGAATCTATGGCTACACCTTC.

The CDR3 DNA follows: TGCGCCAGCAGCTTGGCACAGTCCCACAATGAGCAGTTCTTC. Translating it yields CASSLAQSHNEQFF. The chain uses TRBV5-1 and TRBJ2-1; D gene uncertain. Germline CDR1 reads SGHRS; CDR2 reads YFSETQ. Trimming removed 0 bases from V and 5 bases from J, with 9 bases in between. The CDR3 covers 14 residues.

This clone appeared once. The chain is built from TRBV7-2 and TRBJ1-6; D perhaps matches TRBD1 (6 bases). This CDR3 has 15 residues. Germline CDR1 is SGHTA and CDR2 is FQGNSA. Trimming left V 4 bases short and J 7 bases short, with 14 bases between. Here the CDR3 reads CASSSSQGDNSPLHF. CDR3 sequence (DNA): TGTGCCAGCAGCTCTTCACAGGGTGACAATTCACCCCTCCACTTT. Based on the CDR3 plus reference TRBV7-2 and TRBJ1-6, the full variable domain is GAGVSQSPSNKVTEKGKDVELRCDPISGHTALYWYRQSLGQGLEFLIYFQGNSAPDKSGLPSDRFSAERTGGSVSTLTIQRTQQEDSAVYLCASSSSQGDNSPLHFGNGTRLTVT.

The rearrangement links TRBV7-9 to TRBJ1-6, with TRBD1 matching over 9 bases. V dropped 6 bases and J dropped 9; count of bases not matched to a gene: 12. Germline lookup yields CDR1 SEHNR and CDR2 FQNEAQ (reference sequence). CDR3 length: 16 amino acids. The CDR3 here is CASRHSRQGVGSPLHF. The CDR3 nucleotides are TGTGCCAGCAGACACTCTCGACAGGGGGTAGGTTCACCCCTCCACTTT.

The chain joins TRBV30 to TRBJ2-7; 7 bases line up with TRBD1. In germline, CDR1 is GTSNPN, CDR2 SVGIG (reference sequence). This CDR3 is 14 amino acids long. Trimming took 5 bases from V and 4 from J; bases not matched to a gene: 11. The CDR3 sequence is CAWDRKTGLYEQYF. The CDR3 nucleotides read TGTGCCTGGGACCGGAAGACAGGGTTATACGAGCAGTACTTC.